This TCR beta chain was retrieved from a study of T cell clones after liver transplantation. Looking at the study overall: In this trial, immunosuppression withdrawal was attempted within 2 years of liver transplant.

Generated by immunoSEQ multiplex PCR, the TCRdb table keeps only in-frame clones and is missing some. This table has about 16,000 clones, roughly nine tenths appearing once. From germline, CDR1 is SEHNR and CDR2 FQNEAQ (reference sequence). The CDR3 is made up of 14 amino acids. V was shortened by 0 bases and J by 4 bases, with 9 bases between the two germline ends. This clone has only a few counts. Thawed unstimulated PBMCs were FACS-sorted by CD3, CD4 and CD8 into two populations. The TCR was taken from a human patient who received a liver transplant. The graft donor may be the source of some T cells. The sequences come from CD8+ T cells from blood, collected roughly 3.5 years after liver transplant. The V gene is TRBV7-9, the J gene TRBJ1-1; possible D gene TRBD1, 5 bases. The DNA of the CDR3 is TGTGCCAGCAGCTTAGCCCTGGGGGGCACTGAAGCTTTCTTT. As protein: CASSLALGGTEAFF.